This TCR beta chain was sequenced during a study of shared clonotypes between healthy human individuals. Findings and caveats of the study: It was observed that 5% to 6% of naive CD4 clonotypes were shared across several donors.

CD4+ cells were split into CD45RA+ naive and CD45RA-negative memory subsets. Sequencing used immunoSEQ multiplex PCR; TCRdb keeps in-frame clones, though not all of them. This table has over 1.5 million clones, approximately 98% appearing once. Notes on this clone: Its specificity is unknown.

Sequences were obtained from naive CD4+ T cells sorted from blood. The subset: CD45RA+ positively selected. This TCR came from a man aged 30 to 45 in good health.

Here the CDR3 reads CASSLFGAHGNQPQHF. In DNA form, the CDR3 reads TGTGCCAGCAGCTTGTTTGGGGCACATGGCAATCAGCCCCAGCATTTT. The J gene is TRBJ1-5, the V gene TRBV5-6; D is perhaps TRBD1 (5 bases). V lost 1 base and J 2 bases, leaving 13 bases between the germline ends. Germline assignment: CDR1 SGHDT and CDR2 YYEEEE. The CDR3 consists of 16 residues. Full variable domain (missing parts from reference TRBV5-6 and TRBJ1-5): DAGVTQSPTHLIKTRGQQVTLRCSPKSGHDTVSWYQQALGQGPQFIFQYYEEEERQRGNFPDRFSGHQFPNYSSELNVNALLLGDSALYLCASSLFGAHGNQPQHFGDGTRLSIL.